Here is one TCR beta chain with its context. Its specificity is unknown. An approximately 2.5 ml blood sample was drawn per donor. Each of the TCR libraries took about 3,500 ng of total RNA. TCRdb reanalyzed the 5' RACE reads, giving one entry per CDR3 protein sequence and no DNA. The sample totals about 85,000 distinct CDR3 sequences; its top ten clones hold 6% to 9.5%. The CDR3 is made up of 13 amino acids. Germline CDR1 reads ENHRY; CDR2 reads SYGVKD. The record originates from a study of monozygotic twins with inflammatory bowel disease. Study conclusions and caveats: Repertoire similarity matched across concordant and discordant twins, perhaps owing to limited power. Especially where disease activity was present, IBD patients had fewer clonotypes in common with others than healthy twins did.

The TCR was taken from a human donor with ulcerative colitis or Crohn's disease, or a healthy co-twin of an affected twin (not recorded which). The chain uses TRBV10-3 and TRBJ1-3; the D gene TCRdb calls, TRBD1, cannot be checked with no DNA. The sample was blood. CDR3 amino acids: CAITQGPLGTIYF.